A selection of T cell receptor beta chains follows, all from one sample in a study of T cells after yellow fever vaccination. TCRdb re-called the 5' RACE reads through MiXCR, storing one row per CDR3 protein. The table lists fewer than 500,000 distinct CDR3 sequences, around 20% of them singletons. The sequencing used PBMCs, collected before the yellow fever booster vaccination. The origin of the receptors is a man between 18 and 35 years old who received the YFV17D yellow fever vaccine. CDR3s include the opening cysteine and the closing phenylalanine or tryptophan. The D gene is left open where the match is weak. Expanded clones get a size class; other rows say once, few or many, or leave the size out.

abundance	d_gene	v_gene	j_gene	CDR3nt	CDR3aa
few	TRBD1	TRBV12-3/TRBV12-4	TRBJ1-2	TGTGCCAGCAGTTACTCGGGACAGCAGGGCTATGGCTACACCTTC	CASSYSGQQGYGYTF
few	-	TRBV28	TRBJ2-2	TGTGCCAGCAGTTCACACATGAACACCGGGGAGCTGTTTTTT	CASSSHMNTGELFF
-	-	TRBV27	TRBJ1-1	TGTGCCAGCAGTGGACAGTGGAACACTGAAGCTTTCTTT	CASSGQWNTEAFF
few	-	TRBV3-1	TRBJ2-2	TGTGCCAGCAGCCAACTGGGAAGGGGTACCGGGGAGCTGTTTTTT	CASSQLGRGTGELFF
few	TRBD1	TRBV20-1	TRBJ1-3	TGCAGTGCTACGGGACAGGGAAAGGGGATATCTGGAAACACCATATATTTT	CSATGQGKGISGNTIYF
many	-	TRBV7-6	TRBJ2-5	TGTGCCAGCAGCCGTAGCCGCGAGACCCAGTACTTC	CASSRSRETQYF
-	TRBD2	TRBV7-2	TRBJ2-5	TGTGCCAGCAGCCCCGGACTAGCGGGGGGTATTGAGACCCAGTACTTC	CASSPGLAGGIETQYF
-	-	TRBV27	TRBJ1-1	TGTGCCAGCAGTTTGGGGACGGGGCAGAAGAACACTGAAGCTTTCTTT	CASSLGTGQKNTEAFF
-	TRBD1	TRBV4-2	TRBJ2-7	TGTGCCAGCAGCCGGCTCCCATGGGGACAGGGGCGGCTAGAGCAGTACTTC	CASSRLPWGQGRLEQYF
-	-	TRBV5-1	TRBJ2-5	TGCGCCAGCAGCTTTTCCCGTAGTGCAGAGACCCAGTACTTC	CASSFSRSAETQYF
many	-	TRBV10-3	TRBJ2-1	TGTGCCACCCACGGGGTTTGGGGATCCTACAATGAGCAGTTCTTC	CATHGVWGSYNEQFF
-	-	TRBV5-1	TRBJ1-2	TGCGCCAGCACGGACAGCAACTATGGCTACACCTTC	CASTDSNYGYTF
few	TRBD1	TRBV5-1	TRBJ2-1	TGCGCCAGCAGCTTGGAGGGACAGGGTTACAATGAGCAGTTCTTC	CASSLEGQGYNEQFF
few	-	TRBV5-8	TRBJ2-1	TGTGCCAGCAGCGTCAGGGAATCCTACAATGAGCAGTTCTTC	CASSVRESYNEQFF
many	TRBD2	TRBV5-1	TRBJ2-3	TGCGCCAGCAGCTTGGAAGTTGCGGGGGGGACAGATACGCAGTATTTT	CASSLEVAGGTDTQYF
-	TRBD2	TRBV12-3/TRBV12-4	TRBJ2-2	TGTGCCAGCAGTTCTCGTGGGAATAGCGGGGGGGTGTGGACCGGGGAGCTGTTTTTT	CASSSRGNSGGVWTGELFF
-	-	TRBV7-9	TRBJ2-7	TGTGCCAGCAGCCAACCAGGTGCACCGACCAACGAGCAGTACTTC	CASSQPGAPTNEQYF
-	TRBD2	TRBV11-3	TRBJ2-3	TGTGCCAGCAGCCGGGGGGGCCAGGCAGATACGCAGTATTTT	CASSRGGQADTQYF
few	-	TRBV20-1	TRBJ1-2	TGCAGTGGGGACGGAGTTGAAGGCTACACCTTC	CSGDGVEGYTF
-	TRBD1	TRBV6-5	TRBJ1-1	TGTGCCAGCAATCGACAGGGTTTCATGAACACTGAAGCTTTCTTT	CASNRQGFMNTEAFF
-	TRBD1	TRBV7-9	TRBJ1-2	TGTGCCAGCAGCTCCTTCCCGACAGGGGAGAGGTATGGCTACACCTTC	CASSSFPTGERYGYTF
many	-	TRBV9	TRBJ2-2	TGTGCCAGCAGCGTAGAGACGGAAAACACCGGGGAGCTGTTTTTT	CASSVETENTGELFF
-	TRBD2	TRBV20-1	TRBJ2-5	TGCAGTGCTACTGGGAGGGAGCTAGAGACCCAGTACTTC	CSATGRELETQYF
-	TRBD1	TRBV24-1	TRBJ2-1	TGTGCCACCAGTGACCGGACAGGGGGGCCCCGTGATGGTGAGCAGTTCTTC	CATSDRTGGPRDGEQFF
-	-	TRBV6-5	TRBJ1-6	TGTGCCAGTACCCGCTGGGCCCTGAGCTCCTATAATTCACCCCTCCACTTT	CASTRWALSSYNSPLHF
few	-	TRBV12-3/TRBV12-4	TRBJ2-5	TGTGCCAGCAAGTGGGGGAGCCACGGGACCCAGTACTTC	CASKWGSHGTQYF
-	-	TRBV24-1	TRBJ2-5	TGTGCCACCAGTTCCGAACAGGGAGAGACCCAGTACTTC	CATSSEQGETQYF
-	-	TRBV4-1	TRBJ1-2	TGCGCCAGCAGCCAAGAAATGGCGCCCGGGGAGCACTACACCTTC	CASSQEMAPGEHYTF
few	-	TRBV24-1	TRBJ2-3	TGTGCCACCAGTGATGTCACAGATACGCAGTATTTT	CATSDVTDTQYF
few	-	TRBV5-1	TRBJ2-7	TGCGCCAGCTATGAGGGCCCCCACCTATCCTACGAGCAGTACTTC	CASYEGPHLSYEQYF
few	TRBD2	TRBV20-1	TRBJ2-5	TGCAGTGCTCAGCGGGGGGTTTTGCGAGAGACCCAGTACTTC	CSAQRGVLRETQYF
few	-	TRBV6-6	TRBJ1-2	TGTGCCAGCAGTGGAACACCCCTCCAGGGCTACACCTTC	CASSGTPLQGYTF
few	TRBD1	TRBV29-1	TRBJ2-3	TGCAGCTCTGAGGGGCAGGGGGCCACAGATACGCAGTATTTT	CSSEGQGATDTQYF
few	-	TRBV9	TRBJ1-2	TGTGCCAGCAACTCCCCTCACACAGGACACTATGGCTACACCTTC	CASNSPHTGHYGYTF
-	-	TRBV5-1	TRBJ1-6	TGCGCCAGCAGCTTGGGCAGGCGGGATAATTCACCCCTCCACTTT	CASSLGRRDNSPLHF
-	-	TRBV13	TRBJ2-3	TGTGCCAGCAGCTTGTTAAGGGTGAATACGCAGTATTTT	CASSLLRVNTQYF
few	-	TRBV7-2	TRBJ1-1	TGTGCCAGCAGCTTAGTGAAGGGCACTGAAGCTTTCTTT	CASSLVKGTEAFF
few	-	TRBV25-1	TRBJ1-2	TGTGCCAGCAGTGGGCCCTATGGCTACACCTTC	CASSGPYGYTF
-	TRBD1	TRBV12-3/TRBV12-4	TRBJ2-1	TGTGCCAGCAGAGGACAGGGCTCCTCCTACAATGAGCAGTTCTTC	CASRGQGSSYNEQFF
many	TRBD2	TRBV29-1	TRBJ2-7	TGCAGCGTAGACGGACTAGCGGGGGGATCCTACGAGCAGTACTTC	CSVDGLAGGSYEQYF
many	TRBD1	TRBV7-2	TRBJ1-1	TGTGCCAGCAGCCCCGACAGGGTGAACACTGAAGCTTTCTTT	CASSPDRVNTEAFF
-	-	TRBV6-5	TRBJ1-1	TGTGCCAGCAGTTACTCTATCCCAGGGACCCCGATGACTGAAGCTTTCTTT	CASSYSIPGTPMTEAFF
-	-	TRBV24-1	TRBJ2-5	TGTGCCACCAGTGAACGGCCTTGGGAGACCCAGTACTTC	CATSERPWETQYF
few	-	TRBV21-1	TRBJ1-1	TGTGCCAGCAGCAACAAAACAGGTGAGAACACTGAAGCTTTCTTT	CASSNKTGENTEAFF
-	-	TRBV9	TRBJ2-5	TGTGCCAGCAGCTCCCCCGGGAGAGAAGAGACCCAGTACTTC	CASSSPGREETQYF
once	TRBD1	TRBV29-1	TRBJ1-2	TGCAGCGCCGAGGACAGGGAGGGTAACTATGGCTACACCTTC	CSAEDREGNYGYTF
-	-	TRBV6-6	TRBJ2-3	TGTGCCAGCAGTTTCCTCCGCGACCGACCTGGCAGCACAGATACGCAGTATTTT	CASSFLRDRPGSTDTQYF
-	TRBD1	TRBV10-2	TRBJ1-3	TGCGCCAGCAGGTCCGGGACAGGGGGCCTCTCGGGTGGAAACACCATATATTTT	CASRSGTGGLSGGNTIYF